One and the same sample provided the 20 T cell receptor beta chains below, sequenced in a study of Graves' ophthalmopathy and Graves' hyperthyroidism. CDR3 regions of TCR beta were amplified from RNA transcripts. A first-round RT-PCR used HTBI primers, followed by a second-round multiplex PCR. Via MiXCR, TCRdb re-called the multiplex PCR reads, giving one row per CDR3 protein. The data hold hundreds of thousands of distinct CDR3 sequences, with over 20% observed a single time. The sequencing input was peripheral blood. These TCRs come from a woman under 30 with stable Graves' hyperthyroidism.

In this sample, this clonotype turned up many times. This chain uses TRBV14 with TRBJ2-5; 9 bases align to TRBD2. The CDR3 covers 15 residues. The V gene end was trimmed by 4 bases and the J gene end by 5 bases; junction bases not matched to a gene: 8. The germline V gene has CDR1 SGHDN and CDR2 FVKESK. The CDR3 nucleotides read TGTGCCAGCAGCCCCCTCGACGGGACTAGCGAGACCCAGTACTTC. Its protein is CASSPLDGTSETQYF. Full variable domain (remainder filled in from reference TRBV14 and TRBJ2-5): EAGVTQFPSHSVIEKGQTVTLRCDPISGHDNLYWYRRVMGKEIKFLLHFVKESKQDESGMPNNRFLAERTGGTYSTLKVQPAELEDSGVYFCASSPLDGTSETQYFGPGTRLLVL.

This rearrangement joins TRBV2 to TRBJ1-5, with D uncertain. Trimming stripped 5 bases from V and 0 bases from J, with 11 bases between. CDR3 length: 15 amino acids. Germline CDR1 SNHLY, CDR2 FYNNEI. CDR3 amino acids: CASSPTPDSNQPQHF. Here the CDR3 DNA reads TGTGCCAGCAGTCCCACACCGGATAGCAATCAGCCCCAGCATTTT.

In this sample, this clonotype turned up many times. The V call is TRBV10-3, the J call TRBJ2-7, with 12 bases fitting TRBD2. Trimming cost V 5 bases and J 3 bases; bases outside gene matches: 5. CDR1 and CDR2 from the germline V gene are ENHRY and SYGVKD. The CDR3 runs to 15 residues. The CDR3 region is CAISFTSGGIYEQYF. CDR3 bases: TGTGCCATCAGTTTTACTAGCGGGGGGATCTACGAGCAGTACTTC.

Only one count was recorded for this clonotype. The CDR3 spells CASSYGGSTNTEAFF. As DNA, the CDR3 is TGTGCCAGCAGTTACGGGGGCTCGACGAACACTGAAGCTTTCTTT. V and J are TRBV6-5 and TRBJ1-1; D is perhaps TRBD1 (6 bases). Germline V lookup: CDR1 MNHEY, CDR2 SVGAGI. This CDR3 comprises 15 residues. The ends were cut back, 2 bases at V and 1 base at J, with 11 bases in the middle.

This clonotype was counted many times. This chain uses TRBV20-1 with TRBJ1-1; 7 nucleotides match TRBD1. Losses at the gene ends were 4 bases for V and 3 bases for J; bases not matched to a gene: 2. The CDR3 has 12 amino acids. Germline CDR1 reads DFQATT; CDR2 reads SNEGSKA (reference sequence). The CDR3 nucleotides read TGCAGTGCTAAGACAGGGTACACTGAAGCTTTCTTT. It is translated as CSAKTGYTEAFF.

In its sample, this clonotype was seen many times. This rearrangement joins TRBV2 to TRBJ2-7; D may be TRBD1 (6 bases). V was shortened by 7 bases and J by 3 bases, with 7 bases between the two germline ends. Germline values: CDR1 SNHLY, CDR2 FYNNEI. The CDR3 has 11 residues. Here the CDR3 reads CASNRDYEQYF. The CDR3 DNA is TGTGCCAGCAACAGGGACTACGAGCAGTACTTC.

This clonotype was detected ten times or more. The chain employs TRBV7-2 and TRBJ2-7; D may be TRBD2 (7 bases). The CDR3 has 16 residues. CDR1 is SGHTA, CDR2 FQGNSA, per germline. The germline V and J ends were trimmed by 0 bases and 2 bases, with 14 bases remaining between them. CDR3 in DNA: TGTGCCAGCAGCTTAGCGGGAGGGGGAATCGCCTACGAGCAGTACTTC. Protein sequence: CASSLAGGGIAYEQYF.

Ten or more counts support this clonotype. The genes are TRBV12-3 or TRBV12-4 and TRBJ1-6, with D hard to call. Trimming cost V 4 bases and J 8 bases, with 9 bases left between them. The CDR3 has 13 amino acids. The CDR3 protein is CASSSEGYSPLHF. CDR3 sequence (DNA): TGTGCCAGCAGTTCCGAGGGTTATTCACCCCTCCACTTT.

Ten or more counts support this clonotype. CDR3 sequence (DNA): TGTGCCAGCAGCTTTCCAGGGGCTGGAAACACCATATATTTT. Translating it yields CASSFPGAGNTIYF. This chain uses TRBV7-9 with TRBJ1-3, with a weak D call TRBD1 (6 bases). The germline gives CDR1 SEHNR, CDR2 FQNEAQ (reference sequence). V was shortened by 3 bases and J by 2 bases, with 8 bases between the two germline ends. The CDR3 has 14 residues.

There are many counts of this clonotype. The chain carries TRBV15 and TRBJ1-3, with a possible D match to TRBD1 (5 bases). CDR1 is LNHNV, CDR2 YYDKDF, per germline (reference sequence). This CDR3 region has 16 residues. Trimming pared 1 base from V and 0 bases from J, leaving 10 bases between. CDR3: CATSRVRGISGNTIYF. DNA for the CDR3: TGTGCCACCAGCAGAGTTCGGGGGATCTCTGGAAACACCATATATTTT.

This clonotype has at least ten counts. V gene TRBV12-3 or TRBV12-4 combines with J gene TRBJ2-5; D remains ambiguous. V was trimmed by 6 bases and J by 4 bases, leaving 9 bases between them. CDR3 length equals 12 residues. The CDR3 DNA reads TGTGCCAGCAGGAGTGGCCCAGAGACCCAGTACTTC. Encoded protein: CASRSGPETQYF.

This clonotype was detected many times. The chain carries TRBV7-9 and TRBJ1-2, with D tentatively TRBD1 (6 bases). The germline V gene encodes CDR1 SEHNR and CDR2 FQNEAQ (reference sequence). The CDR3 length is 13 residues. V was cut by 5 bases and J by 7 bases, with 14 bases left in between. The CDR3 region is CASSPTGRSGYTF. CDR3 sequence (DNA): TGTGCCAGCAGCCCAACAGGGAGGAGTGGCTACACCTTC.

In this sample, this clonotype turned up many times. V is TRBV30 and J is TRBJ1-5, with no clear D. CDR3 length equals 13 residues. Trimming removed 3 bases at V and 1 base at J, with 7 bases between. The germline V gene has CDR1 GTSNPN and CDR2 SVGIG (reference sequence). CDR3 in DNA: TGTGCCTGGAGCAGATCGAGCAATCAGCCCCAGCATTTT. It encodes CAWSRSSNQPQHF.

There are many counts of this clonotype. This rearrangement joins TRBV29-1 to TRBJ2-7; 9 nucleotides agree with TRBD2. The CDR3 consists of 13 residues. V lost 4 bases and J lost 4; bases outside the gene matches: 5. The V gene's germline CDR1 is SQVTM and CDR2 ANQGSEA. The DNA for the CDR3 is TGCAGCGTTGCGGTAGCGGGAGCTTACGAGCAGTACTTC. Its translation: CSVAVAGAYEQYF.

This clonotype was observed many times. V and J are TRBV11-2 and TRBJ2-5; 7 nucleotides align to TRBD1. Germline CDR1 reads SGHAT; CDR2 reads FQNNGV. The CDR3 extends over 16 amino acids. Trimming took 0 bases from V and 2 from J; bases not matched to a gene: 6. CDR3 sequence: CASSLEGMGQQETQYF. The CDR3 DNA reads as TGTGCCAGCAGCTTAGAGGGAATGGGACAGCAAGAGACCCAGTACTTC.

This clonotype was seen many times. The chain joins TRBV4-1 to TRBJ2-7; 8 nucleotides line up with TRBD1. The length of the CDR3 is 15 residues. Germline V CDR1 and CDR2: MGHRA, YSYEKL. Trimming cost V 2 bases and J 4 bases; bases outside gene matches: 7. CDR3 sequence: CASSQNDRGWYEQYF. The CDR3 DNA is TGCGCCAGCAGCCAAAATGACAGGGGTTGGTACGAGCAGTACTTC.

This clonotype was counted many times. This sequence joins TRBV28 and TRBJ1-5, with 7 bases lining up with TRBD1. Unmatched junction bases numbered 11, after V lost 6 bases and J lost 6 bases. The germline gives CDR1 MDHEN, CDR2 SYDVKM. The CDR3 extends over 15 amino acids. The CDR3 spells CASSPQDRFSQPQHF. The CDR3 DNA sequence: TGTGCCAGCAGCCCACAGGACAGGTTCAGTCAGCCCCAGCATTTT.

This clonotype showed up many times. This chain joins TRBV11-2 and TRBJ1-2; D uncertain. The CDR3 covers 13 residues. Germline V CDR1 and CDR2: SGHAT, FQNNGV. Between the trimmed V and J ends, which lost 1 base and 3 bases, there was a span of 6 bases. CDR3 sequence reads: CASSLAPDYGYTF. DNA for the CDR3: TGTGCCAGCAGCTTAGCGCCGGACTATGGCTACACCTTC.

J is TRBJ2-7 and V is TRBV6-1; 9 positions match TRBD1. From germline, CDR1 is MNHNS and CDR2 SASEGT. This CDR3 comprises 16 residues. V lost 8 bases and J lost 2; bases outside the gene matches: 13. This CDR3 is CASSRPVRDRAYEQYF. In DNA, the CDR3 is TGTGCCAGCTCCCGGCCGGTTCGGGACAGGGCCTACGAGCAGTACTTC.

The CDR3 DNA is TGTGCCAGCAGTGAAGCGCCGGGACAGGGGAGGTACGAGCAGTACTTC. Its translation is CASSEAPGQGRYEQYF. This chain uses TRBV2 with TRBJ2-7; 10 bases agree with TRBD1. The CDR3 runs 16 residues. Unmatched junction bases numbered 6, after V lost 0 bases and J lost 4 bases. Germline assignment: CDR1 SNHLY and CDR2 FYNNEI.